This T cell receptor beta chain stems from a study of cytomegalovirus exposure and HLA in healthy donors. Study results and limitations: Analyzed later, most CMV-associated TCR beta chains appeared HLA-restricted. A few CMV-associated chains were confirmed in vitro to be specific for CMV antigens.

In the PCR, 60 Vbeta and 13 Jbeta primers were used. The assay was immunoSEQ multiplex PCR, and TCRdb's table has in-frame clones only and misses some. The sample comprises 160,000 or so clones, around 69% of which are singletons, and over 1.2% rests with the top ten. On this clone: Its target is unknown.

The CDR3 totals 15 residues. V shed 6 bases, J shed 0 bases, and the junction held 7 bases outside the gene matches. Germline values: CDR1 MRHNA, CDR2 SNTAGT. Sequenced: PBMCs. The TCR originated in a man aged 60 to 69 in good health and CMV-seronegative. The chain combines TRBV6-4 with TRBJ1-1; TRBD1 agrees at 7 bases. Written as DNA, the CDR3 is TGTGCCAGCAGACCGACAGGGTGGGTGAACACTGAAGCTTTCTTT. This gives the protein CASRPTGWVNTEAFF.